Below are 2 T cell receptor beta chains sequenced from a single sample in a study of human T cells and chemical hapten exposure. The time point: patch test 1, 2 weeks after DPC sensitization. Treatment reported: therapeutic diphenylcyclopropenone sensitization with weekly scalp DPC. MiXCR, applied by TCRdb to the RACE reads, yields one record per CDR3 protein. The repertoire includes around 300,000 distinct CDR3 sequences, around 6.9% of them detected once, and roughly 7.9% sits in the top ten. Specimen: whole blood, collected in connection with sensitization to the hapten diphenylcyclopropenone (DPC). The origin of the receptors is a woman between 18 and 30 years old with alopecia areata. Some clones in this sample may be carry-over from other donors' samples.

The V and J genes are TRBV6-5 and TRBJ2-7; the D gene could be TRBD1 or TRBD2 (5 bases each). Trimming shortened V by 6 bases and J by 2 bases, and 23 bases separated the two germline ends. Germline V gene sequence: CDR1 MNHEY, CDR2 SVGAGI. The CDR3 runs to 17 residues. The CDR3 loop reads CASSLQVPGTRTYEQYF. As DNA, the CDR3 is TGTGCCAGCAGCTTACAGGTTCCCGGGACGAGAACCTACGAGCAGTACTTC.

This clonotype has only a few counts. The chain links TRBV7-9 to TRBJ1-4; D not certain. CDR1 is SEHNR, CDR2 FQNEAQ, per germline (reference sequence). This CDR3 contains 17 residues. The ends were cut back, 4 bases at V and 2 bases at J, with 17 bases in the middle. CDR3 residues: CASSSRWGRATNEKLFF. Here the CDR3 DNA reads TGTGCCAGCAGCTCCCGATGGGGAAGAGCCACTAATGAAAAACTGTTTTTT.